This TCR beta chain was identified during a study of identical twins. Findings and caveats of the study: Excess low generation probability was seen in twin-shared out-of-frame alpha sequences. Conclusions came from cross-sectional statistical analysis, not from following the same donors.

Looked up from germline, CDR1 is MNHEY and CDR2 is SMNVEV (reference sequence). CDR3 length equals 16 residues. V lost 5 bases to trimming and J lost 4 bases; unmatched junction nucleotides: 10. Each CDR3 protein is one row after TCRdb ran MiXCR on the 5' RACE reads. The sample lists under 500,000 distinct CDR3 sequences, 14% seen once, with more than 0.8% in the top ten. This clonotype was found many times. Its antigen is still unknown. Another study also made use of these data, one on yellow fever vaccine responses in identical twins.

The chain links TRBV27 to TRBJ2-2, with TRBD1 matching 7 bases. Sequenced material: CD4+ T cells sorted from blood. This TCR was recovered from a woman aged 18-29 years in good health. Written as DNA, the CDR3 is TGTGCCAGCAGTCCAAGGACAGGTTCGGGCACCGGGGAGCTGTTTTTT. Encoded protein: CASSPRTGSGTGELFF.